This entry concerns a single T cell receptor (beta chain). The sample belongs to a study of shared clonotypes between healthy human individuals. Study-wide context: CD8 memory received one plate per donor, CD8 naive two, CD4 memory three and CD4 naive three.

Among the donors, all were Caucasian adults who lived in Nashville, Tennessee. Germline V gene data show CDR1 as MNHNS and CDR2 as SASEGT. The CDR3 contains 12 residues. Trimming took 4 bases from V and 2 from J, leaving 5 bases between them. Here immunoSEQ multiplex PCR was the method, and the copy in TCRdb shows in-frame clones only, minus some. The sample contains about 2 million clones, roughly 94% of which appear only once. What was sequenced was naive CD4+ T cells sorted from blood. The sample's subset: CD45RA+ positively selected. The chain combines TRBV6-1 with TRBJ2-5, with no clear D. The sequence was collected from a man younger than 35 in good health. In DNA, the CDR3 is TGTGCCAGCAGTGGGCAGCAAGAGACCCAGTACTTC. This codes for CASSGQQETQYF.